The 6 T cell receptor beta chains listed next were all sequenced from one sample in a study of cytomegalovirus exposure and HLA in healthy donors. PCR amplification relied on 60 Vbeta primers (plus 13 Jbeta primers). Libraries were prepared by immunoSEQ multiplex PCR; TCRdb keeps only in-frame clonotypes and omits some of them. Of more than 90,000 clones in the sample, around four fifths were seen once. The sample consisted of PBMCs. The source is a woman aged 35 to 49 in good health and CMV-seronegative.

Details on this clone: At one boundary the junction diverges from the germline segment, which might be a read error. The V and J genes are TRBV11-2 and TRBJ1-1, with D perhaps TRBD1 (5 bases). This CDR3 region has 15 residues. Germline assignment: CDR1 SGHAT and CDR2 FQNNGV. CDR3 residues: CASGLAMGLNTEAFF. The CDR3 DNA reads TGTGCCAGCGGCTTAGCGATGGGGCTGAACACTGAAGCTTTCTTT.

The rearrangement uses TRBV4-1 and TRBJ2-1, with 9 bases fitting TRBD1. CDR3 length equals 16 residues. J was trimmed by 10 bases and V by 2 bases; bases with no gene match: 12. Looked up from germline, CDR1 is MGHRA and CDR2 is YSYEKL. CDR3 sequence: CASSQSEDTGGWEQFF. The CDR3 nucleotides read TGCGCCAGCAGCCAATCCGAAGACACAGGGGGCTGGGAGCAGTTCTTC.

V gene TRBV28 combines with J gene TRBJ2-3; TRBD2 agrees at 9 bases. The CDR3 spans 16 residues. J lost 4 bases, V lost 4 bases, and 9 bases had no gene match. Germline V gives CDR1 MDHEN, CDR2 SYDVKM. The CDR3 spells CASSSIAGVRADTQYF. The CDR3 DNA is TGTGCCAGCAGTTCCATAGCGGGAGTTAGGGCAGATACGCAGTATTTT.

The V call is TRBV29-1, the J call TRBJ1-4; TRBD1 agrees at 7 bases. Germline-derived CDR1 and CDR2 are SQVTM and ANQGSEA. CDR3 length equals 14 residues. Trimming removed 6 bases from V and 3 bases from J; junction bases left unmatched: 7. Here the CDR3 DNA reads TGCAGCGTCACCCGACAGGGCTCTAATGAAAAACTGTTTTTT. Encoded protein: CSVTRQGSNEKLFF.

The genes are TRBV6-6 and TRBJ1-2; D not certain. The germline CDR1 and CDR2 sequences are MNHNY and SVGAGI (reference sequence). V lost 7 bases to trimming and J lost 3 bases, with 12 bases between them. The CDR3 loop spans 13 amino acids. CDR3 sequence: CASNERRDYGYTF. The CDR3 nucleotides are TGTGCCAGCAACGAACGCCGGGACTATGGCTACACCTTC.

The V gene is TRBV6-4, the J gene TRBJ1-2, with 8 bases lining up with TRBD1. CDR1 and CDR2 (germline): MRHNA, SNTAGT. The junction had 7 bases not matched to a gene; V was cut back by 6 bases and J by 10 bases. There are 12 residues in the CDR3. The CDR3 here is CASRTGTGPYTF. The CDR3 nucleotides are TGTGCCAGCAGAACCGGGACAGGTCCCTACACCTTC.